The text below deals with one TCR beta chain. Its target is unknown. This entry comes from a study of blood T cells in healthy people across ages. Study-wide points: Roughly linear age-related decline in beta diversity appeared, significant by age about 37.

CDR1 and CDR2 from the germline V gene are SNHLY and FYNNEI. The CDR3 covers 11 residues. A sample-barcoded 5' primer and a J-beta primer mix were used in a second PCR of roughly 6 to 12 cycles. TCRdb ran MiXCR on the 5' RACE reads and lists one entry per CDR3 protein. This sample has 1.5 million or so distinct CDR3 sequences, with less than 45% found just once. Source material: blood. The TCR comes from a young woman in good health. This chain joins TRBV2 and TRBJ2-5; D may match TRBD1 or TRBD2 (5 bases each). The closer fit of TRBJ2-7 to the DNA end suggests the J call may be wrong. CDR3 sequence: CATTGLYEQYF. DNA for the CDR3: TGTGCAACGACGGGGCTCTACGAGCAGTACTTC.